A single sample gave rise to the 26 T cell receptor beta chains below, sequenced in a study of metastatic and nonmetastatic thyroid tumors. Each patient came to thyroid surgery without any prior treatment (of any kind). TCRdb called clones again from the PCR reads with MiXCR. The data show thousands of clones, almost 35% seen once. Sequencing was performed on adjacent normal tissue. Every receptor here comes from a male donor with papillary thyroid cancer or a benign thyroid nodule (not recorded which). Some clones in this sample may be carry-over from other donors' samples.

This clone was observed a handful of times. J is TRBJ2-7 and V is TRBV27; TRBD2 aligns across 7 bases. Trimming at V came to 6 bases and at J to 7 bases, leaving 12 bases not matched to a gene. Per the germline V gene, CDR1 is MNHEY and CDR2 is SMNVEV (reference sequence). This CDR3 comprises 14 residues. CDR3 sequence reads: CASSPLAVAYEQYF. CDR3 DNA sequence: TGTGCCAGCAGCCCGCTAGCGGTAGCTTATGAGCAGTACTTC.

J is TRBJ2-7 and V is TRBV11-1; TRBD2 might be the D (6 bases). V was clipped by 0 bases and J by 2 bases, with 20 bases between them. Germline loops: CDR1 SGHAT, CDR2 FQDESV (reference sequence). The CDR3 has 18 residues. CDR3 DNA: TGTGCCAGCAGCTTAGCAAAGGGGAGGCAGGACCTCCCCTACGAGCAGTACTTC. It is translated as CASSLAKGRQDLPYEQYF.

The rearrangement joins TRBV5-1 to TRBJ1-1, with 7 bases lining up with TRBD1. CDR1 SGHRS and CDR2 YFSETQ come from the germline V gene. V trimming: 0 bases; J trimming: 7 bases; junction bases outside the gene matches: 3. The CDR3 is 13 residues long. The CDR3 loop is CASSLDGQVEAFF. CDR3 nucleotides: TGCGCCAGCAGCTTGGATGGACAGGTTGAAGCTTTCTTT.

This clone was counted a few times. The chain uses TRBV9 and TRBJ1-2; D not resolved. The CDR3 is made up of 12 amino acids. Germline values: CDR1 SGDLS, CDR2 YYNGEE. V was pared by 1 base and J by 7 bases, with 8 bases between. The CDR3 nucleotides read TGTGCCAGCAGCGTACTCCCCGGTGGCTACACCTTC. Translating it yields CASSVLPGGYTF.

J is TRBJ2-7 and V is TRBV7-6; D possibly corresponds to TRBD1 (5 bases). Germline V gene data show CDR1 as SGHVS and CDR2 as FNYEAQ. Between the trimmed V and J ends, which lost 1 base and 1 base, there was a span of 11 bases. The CDR3 runs to 15 residues. The CDR3 DNA is TGTGCCAGCAGCTTAGGAAGGGGCCAGTCCTACGAGCAGTACTTC. It codes for CASSLGRGQSYEQYF.

The chain uses TRBV24-1 and TRBJ2-2, with a weak D call TRBD1 (5 bases). This CDR3 comprises 15 residues. Germline CDR1 reads KGHDR; CDR2 reads SFDVKD. V was shortened by 4 bases and J by 4 bases, with 12 bases between the two germline ends. The CDR3 DNA follows: TGTGCCACCAGTGAATGGGGCGGCGGCACCGGGGAGCTGTTTTTT. As protein: CATSEWGGGTGELFF.

By proportion, this clone is medium-sized. The V gene is TRBV11-3, the J gene TRBJ2-5; TRBD1 agrees at 7 bases. CDR1 and CDR2 from the germline V gene are SGHNT and YENEEA. CDR3 length equals 14 residues. The V segment lost 5 bases and the J segment 4 bases; nucleotides outside the gene matches: 7. The CDR3 nucleotides read TGTGCCAGCAGCCCCGGACAGGAGCGAGAGACCCAGTACTTC. Protein sequence: CASSPGQERETQYF.

By its share, this clone is large (0.1 to 1%). The genes are TRBV25-1 and TRBJ2-2; D gene uncertain. The CDR3 has 15 amino acids. The germline V gene has CDR1 MGHDK and CDR2 SYGVNS. With 8 bases removed from V and 3 bases from J, the gap between germline ends came to 16 bases. For the CDR3, the DNA is TGTGCCAGCGGTGGAAATCAATGGGACACCGGGGAGCTGTTTTTT. It encodes CASGGNQWDTGELFF. Full variable domain (outside the CDR3, taken from reference TRBV25-1 and TRBJ2-2): EADIYQTPRYLVIGTGKKITLECSQTMGHDKMYWYQQDPGMELHLIHYSYGVNSTEKGDLSSESTVSRIRTEHFPLTLESARPSHTSQYLCASGGNQWDTGELFFGEGSRLTVL.

This clone showed up just a few times. The chain combines TRBV6-4 with TRBJ1-1, with TRBD1 matching 7 bases. CDR1 and CDR2 from the germline V gene are MRHNA and SNTAGT. Losses at the gene ends were 4 bases for V and 1 base for J; bases not matched to a gene: 6. The CDR3 is 15 amino acids. The DNA of the CDR3 is TGTGCCAGCAGTGTATACAGACAGGGGAACACTGAAGCTTTCTTT. Its protein is CASSVYRQGNTEAFF.

The gene calls are TRBV5-1 and TRBJ2-6; maybe TRBD1 (6 bases). This CDR3 has 15 residues. Germline CDR1 SGHRS, CDR2 YFSETQ. V shed 4 bases and J shed 2 bases, with 10 bases lying between them. DNA of the CDR3: TGCGCCAGCAGCGCAGAGGGGGCTGGGGCCAACGTCCTGACTTTC. As protein: CASSAEGAGANVLTF.

Concerning this clone: One end of the junction does not line up with germline, which may come from a read error. The V call is TRBV6-1, the J call TRBJ2-7; D unclear. The germline V gene encodes CDR1 MNHNS and CDR2 SASEGT. The CDR3 loop spans 12 amino acids. The CDR3 loop reads CASILPGGFWPF. CDR3 nucleotides: TGTGCCAGTATTCTTCCCGGTGGGTTCTGGCCCTTC.

This rearrangement joins TRBV30 to TRBJ2-7; 9 bases align to TRBD1. Trimming removed 2 bases from V and 2 bases from J; junction bases left unmatched: 10. The CDR3 runs 16 residues. Per the germline V gene, CDR1 is GTSNPN and CDR2 is SVGIG (reference sequence). The CDR3 DNA reads as TGTGCCTGGAGTAGGGTCGGGACAGGGAAAGCCTACGAGCAGTACTTC. Amino acids: CAWSRVGTGKAYEQYF.

V and J are TRBV7-8 and TRBJ2-7, with D maybe TRBD1 (5 bases). The CDR3 is 18 residues long. V was shortened by 5 bases and J by 2 bases, with 25 bases between the two germline ends. CDR1 and CDR2 from the germline V gene are SGHVS and FQNEAQ. DNA for the CDR3: TGTGCCAGCAGCACCGCCTCCCTGGACAAATACCGAGCCTACGAGCAGTACTTC. Residues: CASSTASLDKYRAYEQYF. The full variable domain, completed using reference TRBV7-8 and TRBJ2-7, is GAGVSQSPRYKVAKRGQDVALRCDPISGHVSLFWYQQALGQGPEFLTYFQNEAQLDKSGLPSDRFFAERPEGSVSTLKIQRTQQEDSAVYLCASSTASLDKYRAYEQYFGPGTRLTVT.

The chain joins TRBV6-2 or TRBV6-3 to TRBJ1-2; D is ambiguous. The germline CDR1 and CDR2 sequences are MNHEY and SVGEGT. The ends were cut back, 0 bases at V and 5 bases at J, with 4 bases in the middle. The CDR3 is 12 residues long. CDR3 nucleotides: TGTGCCAGCAGTTACTCAGGGTATGGCTACACCTTC. Translated: CASSYSGYGYTF.

This clone appeared a few times. This chain uses TRBV6-1 with TRBJ1-2; 9 positions match TRBD1. Per germline, CDR1 MNHNS and CDR2 SASEGT. The CDR3 consists of 14 residues. J lost 9 bases, V lost 7 bases, and 12 bases had no gene match. The CDR3 region is CASIQDRGGHCYTF. CDR3 bases: TGTGCCAGCATCCAGGACAGGGGTGGGCATTGCTACACCTTC.

The chain has TRBV28 and TRBJ2-5; 7 bases fit TRBD2. The CDR3 runs 14 residues. Germline V CDR1 and CDR2: MDHEN, SYDVKM. J gave up 4 bases and V 4 bases, and 6 bases lay outside the gene matches. CDR3 sequence (DNA): TGTGCCAGCAGTTACGTGGGCGGGAGAGAGACCCAGTACTTC. It is translated as CASSYVGGRETQYF.

A single count supports this clone. The V gene is TRBV9, the J gene TRBJ1-2, with 9 bases aligning to TRBD1. The trim removed 4 bases at V and 0 bases at J, leaving 4 bases unmatched. Germline lookup yields CDR1 SGDLS and CDR2 YYNGEE. This CDR3 has 15 residues. This CDR3 is CASSTRQGANYGYTF. CDR3 DNA sequence: TGTGCCAGCAGCACCCGACAGGGGGCTAACTATGGCTACACCTTC.

The chain links TRBV12-5 to TRBJ1-2; D might be TRBD1 (6 bases). V was shortened by 6 bases and J by 2 bases, with 10 bases between the two germline ends. Germline lookup yields CDR1 LGHNT and CDR2 FRNRAP. The CDR3 contains 13 residues. DNA for the CDR3: TGTGCTAGTGGCCTCGACAGGAACTATGGCTACACCTTC. The encoded protein is CASGLDRNYGYTF.

This clone was seen a handful of times. The chain is built from TRBV12-3 or TRBV12-4 and TRBJ2-2; TRBD1 matches at 9 bases. Germline trimming cut 6 bases from V and 6 bases from J; bases unmatched to any gene: 5. The CDR3 runs to 14 residues. CDR3 nucleotides: TGTGCCAGCAGCCCAGGACAGGGGCCCGGGGAGCTGTTTTTT. It translates to CASSPGQGPGELFF.

V usage is TRBV20-1 and J usage is TRBJ1-1; TRBD1 matches 12 bases. The CDR3 runs 18 residues. Germline CDR1 reads DFQATT; CDR2 reads SNEGSKA (reference sequence). V was clipped by 2 bases and J by 6 bases; unmatched bases: 16. CDR3 nucleotide sequence: TGCAGTGCTAGATCCCCTTGGGGACAGGGGGCGCTTAGTGCTGAAGCTTTCTTT. It translates to CSARSPWGQGALSAEAFF.

About this clone: This CDR3 is missing its conserved last phenylalanine or tryptophan, likely due to a read error. The chain combines TRBV14 with TRBJ2-2; possibly TRBD1 or TRBD2 for D (5 bases each). The ends were cut back, 3 bases at V and 5 bases at J, with 19 bases in the middle. The germline CDR1 and CDR2 sequences are SGHDN and FVKESK. The CDR3 sequence is 17 residues long. The CDR3 sequence is CASSQGTNTKWTGELFS. CDR3 nucleotides: TGTGCCAGCAGCCAGGGGACCAATACGAAGTGGACCGGGGAGCTGTTTTCT.

The V and J genes are TRBV20-1 and TRBJ1-6; 7 bases agree with TRBD1. V trimming: 6 bases; J trimming: 4 bases; junction bases outside the gene matches: 3. Germline V gives CDR1 DFQATT, CDR2 SNEGSKA (reference sequence). The CDR3 runs to 13 residues. This chain's CDR3 is CSAWDRYNSPLHF. CDR3 coding DNA: TGCAGTGCGTGGGACAGATATAATTCACCCCTCCACTTT.

Comment on this clone: The junction does not match germline at one end; this may be a read error. V is TRBV6-1 and J is TRBJ2-7; 8 nucleotides agree with TRBD2. CDR3 length equals 11 residues. The germline V gene encodes CDR1 MNHNS and CDR2 SASEGT. The CDR3 DNA is TGTGCCAGCATCGGAGAGACTAGCGCAGTATTT. This encodes CASIGETSAVF.

The table lists this clone with a few counts. The V call is TRBV2, the J call TRBJ2-5, with a weak D call TRBD1 (5 bases). In germline, CDR1 is SNHLY, CDR2 FYNNEI. The germline V and J ends were trimmed by 6 bases and 5 bases, with 19 bases remaining between them. The CDR3 loop spans 15 amino acids. The CDR3 loop is CASSTDKGPWETQYF. CDR3 bases: TGTGCCAGCAGCACGGACAAGGGCCCCTGGGAGACCCAGTACTTC.

The genes are TRBV5-4 and TRBJ2-1; the D is unclear. The CDR3 extends over 16 amino acids. Trimming stripped 0 bases from V and 4 bases from J, with 14 bases between. The germline gives CDR1 SGHNT, CDR2 YYREEE (reference sequence). The CDR3 loop reads CASSLAFRLNYNEQFF. In DNA, the CDR3 is TGTGCCAGCAGCTTGGCCTTCCGACTGAATTACAATGAGCAGTTCTTC. The full variable domain, with the rest looked up from reference TRBV5-4 and TRBJ2-1, is ETGVTQSPTHLIKTRGQQVTLRCSSQSGHNTVSWYQQALGQGPQFIFQYYREEENGRGNFPPRFSGLQFPNYSSELNVNALELDDSALYLCASSLAFRLNYNEQFFGPGTRLTVL.

The rearrangement joins TRBV2 to TRBJ1-1, with D perhaps matching TRBD1 (5 bases). The ends were cut back, 7 bases at V and 4 bases at J, with 16 bases in the middle. CDR3 size: 14 residues. Germline values: CDR1 SNHLY, CDR2 FYNNEI. The CDR3 protein is CASTAAGWSTEAFF. CDR3 bases: TGTGCCAGCACAGCGGCAGGGTGGAGCACTGAAGCTTTCTTT.